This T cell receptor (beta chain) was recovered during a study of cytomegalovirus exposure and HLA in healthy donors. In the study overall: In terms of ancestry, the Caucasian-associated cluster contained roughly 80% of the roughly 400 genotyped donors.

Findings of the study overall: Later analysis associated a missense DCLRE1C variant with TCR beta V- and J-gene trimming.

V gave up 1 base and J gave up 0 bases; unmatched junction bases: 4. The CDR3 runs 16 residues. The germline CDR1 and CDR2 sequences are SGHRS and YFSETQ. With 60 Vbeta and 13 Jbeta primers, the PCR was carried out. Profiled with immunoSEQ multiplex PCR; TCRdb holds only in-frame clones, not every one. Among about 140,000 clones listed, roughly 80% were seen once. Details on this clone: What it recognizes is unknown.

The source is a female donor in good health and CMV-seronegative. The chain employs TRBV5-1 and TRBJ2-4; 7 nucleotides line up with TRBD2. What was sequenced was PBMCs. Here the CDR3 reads CASSLFGGEAKNIQYF. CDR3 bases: TGCGCCAGCAGCTTGTTTGGGGGGGAAGCCAAAAACATTCAGTACTTC.